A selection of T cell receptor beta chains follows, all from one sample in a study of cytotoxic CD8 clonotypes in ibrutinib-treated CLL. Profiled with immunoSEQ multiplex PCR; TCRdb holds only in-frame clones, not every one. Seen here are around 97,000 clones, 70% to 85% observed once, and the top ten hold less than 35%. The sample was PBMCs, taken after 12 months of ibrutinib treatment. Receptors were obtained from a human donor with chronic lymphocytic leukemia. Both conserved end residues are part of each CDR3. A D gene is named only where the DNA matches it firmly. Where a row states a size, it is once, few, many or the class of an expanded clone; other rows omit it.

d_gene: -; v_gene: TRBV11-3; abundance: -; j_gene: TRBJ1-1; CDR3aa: CASSPGLTNTEAFF; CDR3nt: TGTGCCAGCAGCCCGGGACTGACGAACACTGAAGCTTTCTTT
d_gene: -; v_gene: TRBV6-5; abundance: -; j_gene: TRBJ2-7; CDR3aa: CASSKPGTGGNEQYF; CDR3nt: TGTGCCAGCAGTAAACCCGGGACCGGCGGGAACGAGCAGTACTTC
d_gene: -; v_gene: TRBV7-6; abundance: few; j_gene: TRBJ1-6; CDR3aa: CASSSEGPYNSPLHF; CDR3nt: TGTGCCAGCAGCTCCGAAGGACCATATAATTCACCCCTCCACTTT
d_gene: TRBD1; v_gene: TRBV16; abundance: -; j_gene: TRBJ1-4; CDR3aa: CASSHPATGTAGVIYEKLFF; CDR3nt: TGTGCCAGCAGCCACCCAGCTACCGGGACAGCGGGAGTTATATATGAAAAACTGTTTTTT
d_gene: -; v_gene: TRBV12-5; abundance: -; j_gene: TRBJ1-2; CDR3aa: CASGLDRASYTF; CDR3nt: TGTGCTAGTGGTTTGGACAGGGCTTCCTACACCTTC
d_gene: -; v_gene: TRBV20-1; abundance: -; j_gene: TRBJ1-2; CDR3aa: CSGGEPYGYTF; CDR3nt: TGCAGTGGGGGGGAGCCCTATGGCTACACCTTC
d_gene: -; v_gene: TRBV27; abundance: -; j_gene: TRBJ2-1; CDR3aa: CASSYTGDYNEQFF; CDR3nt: TGTGCCAGCAGCTATACGGGAGATTACAATGAGCAGTTCTTC
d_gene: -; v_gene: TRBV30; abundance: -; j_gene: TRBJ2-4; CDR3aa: CAWSPDGGLNIQYF; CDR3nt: TGTGCCTGGAGTCCCGATGGGGGTTTGAACATTCAGTACTTC
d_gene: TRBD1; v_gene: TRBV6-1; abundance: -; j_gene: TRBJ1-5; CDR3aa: CASSGTGGTEPQHF; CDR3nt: TGTGCCAGCAGTGGGACAGGGGGCACGGAGCCCCAGCATTTT
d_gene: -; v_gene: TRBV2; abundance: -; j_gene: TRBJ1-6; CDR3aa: CASSVGAYNSPLHF; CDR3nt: TGTGCCAGCAGTGTGGGGGCTTATAATTCACCCCTCCACTTT
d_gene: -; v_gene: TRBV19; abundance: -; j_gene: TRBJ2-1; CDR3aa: CASSLGARVYNEQFF; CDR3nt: TGTGCCAGTAGTCTGGGGGCGAGAGTTTACAATGAGCAGTTCTTC
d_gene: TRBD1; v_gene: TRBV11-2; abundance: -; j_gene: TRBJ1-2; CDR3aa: CASSRGQGGYGYTF; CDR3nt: TGTGCCAGCAGCCGTGGACAGGGCGGCTATGGCTACACCTTC
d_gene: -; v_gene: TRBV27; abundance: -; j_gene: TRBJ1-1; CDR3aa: CASSTQGVVTEAFF; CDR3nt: TGTGCCAGCAGTACCCAGGGAGTTGTCACTGAAGCTTTCTTT
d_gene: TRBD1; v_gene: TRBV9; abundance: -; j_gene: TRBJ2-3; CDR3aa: CASSVFPQGQDGFADTQYF; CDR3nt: TGTGCCAGCAGCGTATTTCCCCAGGGACAGGATGGTTTCGCAGATACGCAGTATTTT
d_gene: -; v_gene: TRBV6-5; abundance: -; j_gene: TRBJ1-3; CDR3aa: CASSRGRTSGNTIYF; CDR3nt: TGTGCCAGCAGCAGGGGCAGGACCTCTGGAAACACCATATATTTT
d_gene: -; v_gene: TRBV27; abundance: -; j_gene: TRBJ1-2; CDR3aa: CASRQGDRGYTF; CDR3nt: TGTGCCAGCAGACAGGGAGATAGGGGCTACACCTTC
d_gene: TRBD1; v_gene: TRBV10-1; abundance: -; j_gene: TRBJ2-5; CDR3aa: CASSPGQGQVTQYF; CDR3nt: TGCGCCAGCAGTCCCGGACAGGGGCAAGTAACCCAGTACTTC
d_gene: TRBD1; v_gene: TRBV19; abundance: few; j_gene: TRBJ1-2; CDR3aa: CASSPRDRGYGYTF; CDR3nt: TGTGCCAGTAGTCCCCGGGACAGGGGCTATGGCTACACCTTC
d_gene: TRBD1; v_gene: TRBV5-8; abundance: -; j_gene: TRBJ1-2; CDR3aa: CASSSTRQGAWYGYTF; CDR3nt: TGTGCCAGCAGCTCCACACGACAGGGGGCCTGGTATGGCTACACCTTC
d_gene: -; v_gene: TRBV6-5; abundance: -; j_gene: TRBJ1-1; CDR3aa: CASSAIEGTEAFF; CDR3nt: TGTGCCAGCAGTGCCATTGAGGGGACTGAAGCTTTCTTT
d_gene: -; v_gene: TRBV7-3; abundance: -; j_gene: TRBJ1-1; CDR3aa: CASSLIENTEAFF; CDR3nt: TGTGCCAGCAGCTTAATAGAGAACACTGAAGCTTTCTTT
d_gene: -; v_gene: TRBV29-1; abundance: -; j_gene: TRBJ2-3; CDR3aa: CSVDSQDKDTQYF; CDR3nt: TGCAGCGTTGATTCCCAGGACAAAGATACGCAGTATTTT
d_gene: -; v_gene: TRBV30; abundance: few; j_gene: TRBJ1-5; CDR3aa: CAWSGKGTSNQPQHF; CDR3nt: TGTGCCTGGAGCGGAAAGGGGACGAGCAATCAGCCCCAGCATTTT
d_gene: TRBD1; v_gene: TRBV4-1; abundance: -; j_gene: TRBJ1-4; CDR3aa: CASSQESYGDSQQRKLFF; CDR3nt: TGCGCCAGCAGCCAAGAGAGTTACGGGGACAGCCAACAGAGGAAACTGTTTTTT
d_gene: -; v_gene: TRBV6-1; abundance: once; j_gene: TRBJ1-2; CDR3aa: CASSEAHYGGYTF; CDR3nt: TGTGCCAGCAGTGAAGCCCACTATGGCGGCTACACCTTC
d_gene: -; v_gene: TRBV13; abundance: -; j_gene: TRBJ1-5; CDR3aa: CASSLRDQPQHF; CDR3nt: TGTGCCAGCAGCTTAAGGGATCAGCCCCAGCATTTT
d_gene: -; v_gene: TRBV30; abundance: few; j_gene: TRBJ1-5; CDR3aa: CAWSLSSNQPQHF; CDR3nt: TGTGCCTGGAGTTTGTCTAGCAATCAGCCCCAGCATTTT
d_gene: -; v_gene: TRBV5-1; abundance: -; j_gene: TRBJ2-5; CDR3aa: CASSITGAGETQYF; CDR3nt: TGCGCCAGCAGTATTACGGGGGCGGGAGAGACCCAGTACTTC
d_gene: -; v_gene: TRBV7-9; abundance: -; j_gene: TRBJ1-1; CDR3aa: CASSSRPGVGTEAFF; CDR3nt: TGTGCCAGCAGCTCCCGTCCAGGGGTCGGCACTGAAGCTTTCTTT
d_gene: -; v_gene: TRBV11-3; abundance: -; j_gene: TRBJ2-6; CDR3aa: CASSPEGFGANVLTF; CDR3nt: TGTGCCAGCAGCCCAGAGGGGTTTGGGGCCAACGTCCTGACTTTC
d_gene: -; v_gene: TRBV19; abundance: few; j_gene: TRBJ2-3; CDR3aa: CASSLTETSTDTQYF; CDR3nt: TGTGCCAGTAGCCTGACAGAGACTAGCACAGATACGCAGTATTTT
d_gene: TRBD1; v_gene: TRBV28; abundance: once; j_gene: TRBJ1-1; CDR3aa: CASSSYRGGTEAFF; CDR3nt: TGTGCCAGCAGTTCCTACAGGGGGGGCACTGAAGCTTTCTTT
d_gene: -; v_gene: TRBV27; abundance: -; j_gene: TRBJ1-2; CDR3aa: CASSLSQAGYGYTF; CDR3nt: TGTGCCAGCAGTTTATCGCAGGCGGGCTATGGCTACACCTTC
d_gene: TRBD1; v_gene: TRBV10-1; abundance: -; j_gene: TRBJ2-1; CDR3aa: CASSGGPGQGDNEQFF; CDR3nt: TGCGCCAGCAGCGGAGGACCGGGACAGGGGGACAATGAGCAGTTCTTC
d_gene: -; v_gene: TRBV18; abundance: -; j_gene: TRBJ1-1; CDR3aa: CASSSGAVGTEAFF; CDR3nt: TGTGCCAGCTCATCCGGGGCGGTCGGAACTGAAGCTTTCTTT
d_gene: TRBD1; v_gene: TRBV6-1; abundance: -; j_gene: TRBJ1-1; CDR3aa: CASSERTGQNTEAFF; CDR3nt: TGTGCCAGCAGTGAAAGGACAGGACAGAACACTGAAGCTTTCTTT
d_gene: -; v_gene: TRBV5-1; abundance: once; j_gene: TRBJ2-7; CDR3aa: CASSFSDPIYEQYF; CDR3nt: TGCGCCAGCAGTTTTTCGGACCCGATCTACGAGCAGTACTTC